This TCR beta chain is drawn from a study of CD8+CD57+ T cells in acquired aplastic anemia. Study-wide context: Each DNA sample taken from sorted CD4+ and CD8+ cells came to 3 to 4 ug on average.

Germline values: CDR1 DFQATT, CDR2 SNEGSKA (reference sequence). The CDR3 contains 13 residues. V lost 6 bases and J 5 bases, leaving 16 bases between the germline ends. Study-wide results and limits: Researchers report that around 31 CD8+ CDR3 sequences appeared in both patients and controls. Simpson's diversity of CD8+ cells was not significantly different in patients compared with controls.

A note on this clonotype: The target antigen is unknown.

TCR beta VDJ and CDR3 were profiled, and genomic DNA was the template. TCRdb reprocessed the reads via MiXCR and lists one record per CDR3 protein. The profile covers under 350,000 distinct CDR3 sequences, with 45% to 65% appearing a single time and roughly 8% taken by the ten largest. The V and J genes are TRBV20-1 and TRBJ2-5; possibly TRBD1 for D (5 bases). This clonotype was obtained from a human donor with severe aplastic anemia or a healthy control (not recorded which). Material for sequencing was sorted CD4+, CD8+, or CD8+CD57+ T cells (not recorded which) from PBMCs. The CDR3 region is CSASGWGLETQYF. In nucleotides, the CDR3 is TGCAGTGCCTCAGGGTGGGGTTTGGAGACCCAGTACTTC.